This T cell receptor beta chain is from a study of human T cells and chemical hapten exposure. Overall study results and limits: Versus controls, significantly more large CDR3 similarity clusters arose from expanded TCRs.

Time point indicated: pre-sensitization, week 0. Treatment: therapeutic diphenylcyclopropenone sensitization with weekly scalp DPC. This clonotype was counted at least ten times. Its antigen is as yet unknown. Germline CDR1 is SGHRS and CDR2 is YFSETQ. CDR3 length: 18 amino acids. V lost 0 bases and J lost 3; bases outside the gene matches: 13. Unique molecular identifiers were linked by the library to individual cDNA molecules. In the authors' workflow: Counting gave a median of roughly 97,000 TCRs per sample, with values ranging from about 23,224 to 700,000. MiXCR was run by TCRdb on the RACE reads, yielding one entry per CDR3 protein. In this record, the V and J calls reflect TCRdb's handling and not the investigators' own analysis. Of 250,000 or so distinct CDR3 sequences in the sample, approximately 8.4% were seen once.

This chain connects TRBV5-1 to TRBJ2-7, with TRBD1 identical over 9 bases. The sample was whole blood, taken in connection with sensitization to the hapten diphenylcyclopropenone (DPC). This clonotype was obtained from a woman in her forties with alopecia areata. Some clones in this sample may be carry-over from other donors' samples. The CDR3 reads CASSLVPGQGSGYYEQYF. CDR3 DNA sequence: TGCGCCAGCAGCTTGGTCCCGGGACAGGGATCCGGATACTACGAGCAGTACTTC.